Listed below are T cell receptor beta chains from one sample, sequenced in a study of blood T cell repertoires in COVID-19. Assay: immunoSEQ multiplex PCR; the TCRdb copy retains only in-frame clones and omits some. The repertoire holds 200,000 to 250,000 clones, with 88% as singletons. The specimen sequenced was peripheral blood. Every receptor here comes from a woman aged 55-70 years with acute or convalescent COVID-19. CDR3s include the opening cysteine and the closing phenylalanine or tryptophan. The D gene is left open where the match is weak. Rows may omit the clone size; those that give it use once, few, many or a size class.

TRBV3-1/TRBV3-2	TRBJ2-5	-	once	TGTGCCAGCAGCCAAGATCAGGGTCTTACCCAGTACTTC	CASSQDQGLTQYF
TRBV10-1	TRBJ1-4	-	-	TGCGCCAGCAGTGTTGGCGGAATTAATGAAAAACTGTTTTTT	CASSVGGINEKLFF
TRBV19	TRBJ2-3	TRBD2	-	TGTGCCAGTAGCCTTCCGGGACTAGCGGGGAACACAGATACGCAGTATTTT	CASSLPGLAGNTDTQYF
TRBV3-1/TRBV3-2	TRBJ1-2	TRBD1	-	TGTGCCAGCAGCCTCGGACAGGGAACTGGCTACACCTTC	CASSLGQGTGYTF
TRBV2	TRBJ2-5	TRBD2	-	TGTGCCAGCCTCAGCGGGAGGAGAGAGACCCAGTACTTC	CASLSGRRETQYF
TRBV5-4	TRBJ1-1	TRBD1	-	TGTGCCAGCAGCTTATACAGGGGATTGAACACTGAAGCTTTCTTT	CASSLYRGLNTEAFF
TRBV5-1	TRBJ2-7	-	-	TGCGCCAGCGGGCGGGGTCCGCCCTCCTACGAGCAGTACTTC	CASGRGPPSYEQYF
TRBV19	TRBJ2-1	TRBD2	-	TGTGCCAGTAAAACTAGCGGGAGGAATGAGCAGTTCTTC	CASKTSGRNEQFF
TRBV7-2	TRBJ2-3	-	-	TGTGCCAGCAGCTTAGCGGGCCCCACAGATACGCAGTATTTT	CASSLAGPTDTQYF
TRBV6-5	TRBJ1-1	TRBD1	-	TGTGCCAGCAGTTACCCCCGGGCAGGGGGTACTGAAGCTTTCTTT	CASSYPRAGGTEAFF
TRBV19	TRBJ1-5	-	once	TGTGCCAGTAGTATAGAGGTGGGCTTAAGACAGCCCCAGCATTTT	CASSIEVGLRQPQHF
TRBV28	TRBJ1-6	-	-	TGTGCCAGCAGTGCGGTTTGGGGGGGAAATTCACCCCTCCACTTT	CASSAVWGGNSPLHF
TRBV18	TRBJ2-3	TRBD2	-	TGTGCCAGCTCACCACGAAGCGGGAACACAGATACGCAGTATTTT	CASSPRSGNTDTQYF
TRBV30	TRBJ2-5	TRBD2	-	TGTGCCTGGGGTGCGGGGGTTGTCGAGACCCAGTACTTC	CAWGAGVVETQYF
TRBV11-2	TRBJ1-2	-	-	TGTGCCAGCAGCTTCAGTAACCATGGCTACACCTTC	CASSFSNHGYTF
TRBV6-6	TRBJ2-7	-	few	TGTGCCAGCCTAGGCGGGCTGGGCTACGAGCAGTACTTC	CASLGGLGYEQYF
TRBV7-8	TRBJ2-7	-	-	TGTGCCAGCAGCATAAGCGGTTTGAGCTCCTACGAGCAGTACTTC	CASSISGLSSYEQYF
TRBV19	TRBJ1-3	-	-	TGTGCCAGTAGGGAACAGAGCTCTGGAAACACCATATATTTT	CASREQSSGNTIYF
TRBV7-9	TRBJ2-3	TRBD2	-	TGTGCCAGCAGCTTAGTCCGGACTAGCGGGGGCAAGTTGGGAGATACGCAGTATTTT	CASSLVRTSGGKLGDTQYF
TRBV24-1	TRBJ2-2	TRBD2	few	TGTGCCGGCACCGGGACTAGGGGGGCCGGGGAGCTGTTTTTT	CAGTGTRGAGELFF
TRBV20-1	TRBJ2-1	-	-	TGCAGTGCTAGTCGGCAGGATAAGCAGTTCTTC	CSASRQDKQFF
TRBV6-5	TRBJ1-1	TRBD1	-	TGTGCCTCGCAGGGGGCCACTGAAGCTTTCTTT	CASQGATEAFF
TRBV5-4	TRBJ2-1	TRBD2	few	TGTGCCAGCAGCCTAACTAGCGGAGCCTACAATGAGCAGTTCTTC	CASSLTSGAYNEQFF
TRBV4-1	TRBJ1-2	-	-	TGCGCCAGCAGCCAAGAGCCGGGACTGGCCTGGGCTAATGGCTACACCTTC	CASSQEPGLAWANGYTF
TRBV6-5	TRBJ2-7	-	-	TGTGCCAGCAGGGTGGGACACTACGAGCAGTACTTC	CASRVGHYEQYF
TRBV7-6	TRBJ2-3	-	-	TGTGCCAGCAGCTTATGGCCGGCGGGATCAGATACGCAGTATTTT	CASSLWPAGSDTQYF
TRBV9	TRBJ1-5	-	-	TGTGCCAGCAGCGTATTGGCGGAGGGTCAGCCCCAGCATTTT	CASSVLAEGQPQHF
TRBV5-1	TRBJ2-3	-	-	TGCGCCAGCAGGGGACAAACTAGCACAGATACGCAGTATTTT	CASRGQTSTDTQYF
TRBV13	TRBJ2-3	-	-	TGTGCCAGCAGCTTACCTCTCCCCCCGGGTACGCAGTATTTT	CASSLPLPPGTQYF
TRBV7-2	TRBJ2-3	TRBD2	-	TGTGCCAGCAGCTTAGATTTAGCGGGGGGGCAAGATACGCAGTATTTT	CASSLDLAGGQDTQYF
TRBV9	TRBJ1-2	TRBD1	-	TGTGCCAGCAGCGTAGCTCCTGGACAGGGGGCCTATGGCTACACCTTC	CASSVAPGQGAYGYTF
TRBV15	TRBJ2-4	TRBD1	-	TGTGCCACCAGCAGAGAGGCCGGGACAGGAAAACTAGCCAAAAACATTCAGTACTTC	CATSREAGTGKLAKNIQYF
TRBV29-1	TRBJ1-5	-	-	TGCAGCGTAGCCGAAAGGGGGAATCAGCCCCAGCATTTT	CSVAERGNQPQHF
TRBV27	TRBJ2-7	TRBD1	-	TGTGCCAGCAGTCGAGACAGGGGGGCCTCCTACGAGCAGTACTTC	CASSRDRGASYEQYF
TRBV19	TRBJ1-4	-	-	TGTGCCAGTAGTATTGGCGGAGCCGGAAAACTGTTTTTT	CASSIGGAGKLFF
TRBV6-5	TRBJ2-1	TRBD2	-	TGTGCCAGCAGTTACTCGTCACTAGCGCTCGATGAGCAGTTCTTC	CASSYSSLALDEQFF
TRBV11-3	TRBJ2-5	TRBD2	-	TGTGCCAGCAGCTTGGACCCCACGGGAGGGCAAGAGACCCAGTACTTC	CASSLDPTGGQETQYF
TRBV5-1	TRBJ2-3	TRBD2	-	TGCGCCAGCAGCTTGGTAGTAGCGGGAGGGCTGGGGACAGATACGCAGTATTTT	CASSLVVAGGLGTDTQYF
TRBV7-2	TRBJ1-4	-	once	TGTGCCAGCAGCTTTATCCAGGGAGGGAATGAAAAACTGTTTTTT	CASSFIQGGNEKLFF
TRBV24-1	TRBJ2-3	TRBD2	-	TGTGCCACCAGTGATTCGGTGACTAGCGGGAGTAGAGATACGCAGTATTTT	CATSDSVTSGSRDTQYF
TRBV7-8	TRBJ2-3	TRBD2	-	TGTGCCAGCAGCTTCGCGGGACTAACCATTAGCACAGATACGCAGTATTTT	CASSFAGLTISTDTQYF
TRBV12-3/TRBV12-4	TRBJ1-2	-	-	TGTGCCAGCAGCCTTCCCCCCGGTGGCTACACCTTC	CASSLPPGGYTF
TRBV10-2	TRBJ1-2	-	-	TGCGCCAGCAGAGTGAACACCAACTATGGCTACACCTTC	CASRVNTNYGYTF
TRBV30	TRBJ2-3	TRBD2	-	TGTGCCTGGAGTGGCAGCGGGAGGGTCACAGATACGCAGTATTTT	CAWSGSGRVTDTQYF
TRBV19	TRBJ2-4	-	once	TGTGCCAGTAGAGACGGACTAGCCAAAAACATTCAGTACTTC	CASRDGLAKNIQYF